The 7 T cell receptor beta chains given below trace back to one sample, sequenced in a study of a mutant IDH1 vaccine in newly diagnosed glioma. TCRdb's copy holds only in-frame clones and misses some; the assay was immunoSEQ multiplex PCR. The data show around 30,000 clones, with about 80% seen just once and roughly 8.9% held by the top ten. The sample's time point: baseline, week 1 (first vaccination visit). Documented treatment: pre-vaccination baseline after standard-of-care therapy. Sequencing used peripheral blood mononuclear cells (PBMCs), obtained from a glioma patient treated with radiotherapy, temozolomide or both. All receptors derive from a man between 45 and 60 years old with glioma. Some clones in this sample may be carry-over from other donors' samples.

The rearrangement joins TRBV6-6 to TRBJ1-4, with D possibly TRBD1 on 6 matching bases. CDR3 size: 15 residues. The V end lost 6 bases, the J end lost 7 bases, and 18 bases lay between the germline ends. CDR1 is MNHNY, CDR2 SVGAGI, per germline (reference sequence). Written as DNA, the CDR3 is TGTGCCAGCAGCTCCCCCGGCAGGGGTGTTGAAAAACTGTTTTTT. This encodes CASSSPGRGVEKLFF.

The CDR3 loop is CSVARNTEAFF. CDR3 DNA: TGCAGCGTCGCCCGGAACACTGAAGCTTTCTTT. V and J are TRBV29-1 and TRBJ1-1, with D uncertain. CDR1 and CDR2 from the germline V gene are SQVTM and ANQGSEA. Trimming took 6 bases from V and 1 from J, leaving 6 bases between them. The CDR3 contains 11 residues.

This chain connects TRBV7-2 to TRBJ1-5; perhaps TRBD1 as D (5 bases). The germline gives CDR1 SGHTA, CDR2 FQGNSA. Trimming took 5 bases from V and 0 from J, leaving 8 bases between them. CDR3 length: 14 residues. CDR3 nucleotide sequence: TGTGCCAGCAGCCCAGACAGTAGCAATCAGCCCCAGCATTTT. Protein product: CASSPDSSNQPQHF.

CDR3 DNA: TGCGCCAGCAGCTTGGGGAGTCAGGAGACCCAGTACTTC. This encodes CASSLGSQETQYF. The chain couples TRBV5-1 to TRBJ2-5; D not certain. CDR1 and CDR2 (germline): SGHRS, YFSETQ. V shed 0 bases and J shed 5 bases, with 8 bases lying between them. The CDR3 length is 13 residues.

The chain employs TRBV5-1 and TRBJ2-5; 7 bases align to TRBD2. Germline V lookup: CDR1 SGHRS, CDR2 YFSETQ. V was pared by 0 bases and J by 3 bases, with 2 bases of the junction left unmatched. The CDR3 has 14 residues. CDR3 DNA sequence: TGCGCCAGCAGCTTGGGTGGGGGGGAAGAGACCCAGTACTTC. This sequence encodes CASSLGGGEETQYF.

J is TRBJ2-7 and V is TRBV15, with a possible D match to TRBD2 (5 bases). Germline values: CDR1 LNHNV, CDR2 YYDKDF (reference sequence). Between the trimmed V and J ends, which lost 5 bases and 0 bases, there was a span of 11 bases. This CDR3 spans 14 amino acids. CDR3 nucleotide sequence: TGTGCCACCAGCCTTCGGGGTCCCTCCTACGAGCAGTACTTC. It encodes CATSLRGPSYEQYF.

This clone was observed a few times. The chain employs TRBV5-1 and TRBJ2-2; D is possibly TRBD2 (5 bases). V was trimmed by 1 base and J by 4 bases, leaving 11 bases between them. The germline gives CDR1 SGHRS, CDR2 YFSETQ. This CDR3 contains 15 residues. CDR3 protein: CASSLLERGTGELFF. The CDR3 DNA sequence: TGCGCCAGCAGCTTGTTAGAACGGGGCACCGGGGAGCTGTTTTTT.